This TCR beta chain was recovered during a study of blood T cells in healthy people across ages (dated by TCRdb to between 2015 and 2017). Regarding the complete study: Template switching captured roughly one uniquely barcoded TCR beta cDNA molecule per two T cells in model experiments. To avoid experimental bias, donors of different ages were randomly spread across the sequencing lanes. To track age-related changes in TCR beta repertoire diversity, the study relied on deep sequencing normalized with unique cDNA molecular identifiers. Donors were grouped into four age groups: young (average roughly 15 years), middle-aged (39), aged (around 66) and long-lived (just over 80). Using the same blood draw, the study looked at two additional independent replicas of 1 million unique cDNA reads for two donors, one aged 18 to 30 and the other aged 80 or older.

Libraries were made using 5' RACE. TCRdb names Illumina HiSeq 2500 as the instrument used. The second PCR ran for roughly 7 to 11 cycles and used a J-beta primer mix along with a sample-barcoded 5' primer. A unique molecular identifier was introduced onto each TCR beta cDNA molecule by a template-switch 5' adaptor carrying 12 random nucleotides. At least 2.5 million CDR3-containing paired-end reads were obtained from each sample. The Mint cDNA synthesis kit, primed by a TRBC-specific oligonucleotide, was used to synthesize first-strand cDNA from all RNA. Following uracil-DNA glycosylase treatment, a first 18-cycle PCR with universal primers M1SS and BC2_uni_R was performed on all cDNA. The authors' analysis ran thus. Normalization of each sample was performed by random selection of 1 million high-quality reads, each carrying a distinct molecular identifier. Instead of being binned into consensus sequences, reads with shared molecular identifiers were discarded. MiTCR, run with a Q25 quality threshold and the strictest error-elimination algorithm, handled CDR3 identification, clonotype clustering and error correction. A nonparametric unseen species model with Euler transformation was used to estimate lower-bound total TCR beta diversity. TCRdb reran the public reads through fastp at Q25 and MiXCR, keeping productive beta chains. Rows with one shared CDR3 protein collapse into an entry with the most common genes and DNA. These V and J calls derive from TCRdb rather than the authors' analysis. The sample table holds approximately 670,000 distinct CDR3 sequences, of which roughly two fifths were seen once. 25% to 30% of the sample goes to the ten largest clones.

The 35 to 40 donors, aged 6 to 90 years, were systemically healthy Caucasian individuals from Russia. Each donor gave ten milliliters of peripheral blood, collected into EDTA-treated Vacutainer tubes. PBMCs were isolated by Ficoll-Paque density-gradient centrifugation, with at least 6 million obtained per sample. Total RNA was extracted from PBMCs with Trizol reagent, with at least 5.5 micrograms obtained per sample. For every donor, flow cytometry on a PBMC aliquot measured the percentage of naive CD45RAhigh/CD27high T cells. To note about this clonotype: Its antigen is unknown. Base qualities are not at hand, and no much larger clone is one base apart.

V drops 0 bases and J drops 9 bases, leaving 21 bases in between. The germline V gene (reference sequence) yields DFQATT for CDR1 and SNEGSKA for CDR2. The CDR3 measures 16 amino acids from cysteine to phenylalanine. The CDR3 DNA has 48 bases and is translated from base 1. On the study overall, not on this receptor specifically: Compared with the aged group, more naive CD4+ T cells, fewer expanded clones and increased TCR diversity were shown by the long-lived group, suggesting age selection. Observed TCR beta diversity correlated strongly with the percentage of naive T cells measured by flow cytometry. The CMV infection status of donors was not known, potentially confounding age-related changes in expanded clonotypes. Observed TCR beta diversity per million T cells fell roughly linearly with age, and a significant reduction was already apparent by age approximately 40. Since profiling was done on bulk unsorted PBMCs, naive and antigen-experienced compartments could not be conclusively compared. Estimates of total diversity based on one million sequenced T cells were regarded as lower bounds and as underestimates.

This chain joins TRBV20-1 to TRBJ1-5, and TRBD1 may be the D gene, going by 6 matching bases. The clonotype originates from a man older than 75 in good health. The sequenced sample consisted of blood. The DNA is as follows: TGCAGTGCTAGAGATCTCCTCGACAGGCGACTGGGGCCCCAGCATTTT. This gives the protein CSARDLLDRRLGPQHF.